Listed below are T cell receptor beta chains from one sample, sequenced in a study of blood T cell repertoires in COVID-19. TCRdb's table, derived via immunoSEQ multiplex PCR, lists solely in-frame clones and lacks some. The data show 90,000 to 130,000 clones, approximately 85% seen once. The sample comprised peripheral blood. These receptors all stem from a man between 65 and 85 years old with acute or convalescent COVID-19. CDR3s include the opening cysteine and the closing phenylalanine or tryptophan. D genes are given only for firm matches. Part of the rows lack a size; the others show once, few, many or a class for expanded clones.

d_call: TRBD2
j_call: TRBJ2-1
v_call: TRBV5-1
clone_size: .
cdr3_aa: CASSLLEGGRWVNEQFF
cdr3_nt: TGCGCCAGCAGCTTGCTTGAGGGCGGGAGGTGGGTCAATGAGCAGTTCTTC

d_call: .
j_call: TRBJ2-1
v_call: TRBV6-6
clone_size: once
cdr3_aa: CASNGYNEQFF
cdr3_nt: TGTGCCAGCAACGGGTACAATGAGCAGTTCTTC

d_call: .
j_call: TRBJ2-1
v_call: TRBV5-1
clone_size: .
cdr3_aa: CASSLGVPNNEQFF
cdr3_nt: TGCGCCAGCAGCTTGGGAGTTCCAAACAATGAGCAGTTCTTC

d_call: .
j_call: TRBJ1-1
v_call: TRBV19
clone_size: .
cdr3_aa: CASSPTGRDTEAFF
cdr3_nt: TGTGCCAGTAGTCCGACAGGAAGGGACACTGAAGCTTTCTTT

d_call: TRBD1
j_call: TRBJ1-5
v_call: TRBV19
clone_size: .
cdr3_aa: CASSIRGTGNNQPQHF
cdr3_nt: TGTGCCAGTAGTATTAGGGGGACAGGAAACAATCAGCCCCAGCATTTT

d_call: .
j_call: TRBJ1-2
v_call: TRBV28
clone_size: .
cdr3_aa: CASSTGNYGYTF
cdr3_nt: TGTGCCAGCAGTACAGGGAACTATGGCTACACCTTC

d_call: .
j_call: TRBJ2-4
v_call: TRBV13
clone_size: .
cdr3_aa: CASSRKTGVPDIQYF
cdr3_nt: TGTGCCAGCAGCCGTAAAACGGGGGTTCCGGACATTCAGTACTTC

d_call: .
j_call: TRBJ2-7
v_call: TRBV5-1
clone_size: .
cdr3_aa: CASSSSGEYEQYF
cdr3_nt: TGCGCCAGCAGTTCGTCAGGGGAATACGAGCAGTACTTC

d_call: .
j_call: TRBJ2-7
v_call: TRBV6-5
clone_size: .
cdr3_aa: CASSYQGQGTYEQYF
cdr3_nt: TGTGCCAGCAGTTACCAGGGTCAAGGGACCTACGAGCAGTACTTC

d_call: .
j_call: TRBJ2-7
v_call: TRBV6-5
clone_size: .
cdr3_aa: CASRGRSNREQYF
cdr3_nt: TGTGCCAGCAGGGGCAGGTCTAACCGCGAGCAGTACTTC

d_call: TRBD2
j_call: TRBJ2-3
v_call: TRBV4-2
clone_size: once
cdr3_aa: CASSQGLAGYADTQYF
cdr3_nt: TGTGCCAGCAGCCAAGGACTAGCGGGGTATGCAGATACGCAGTATTTT

d_call: .
j_call: TRBJ2-3
v_call: TRBV9
clone_size: .
cdr3_aa: CASSVGTGSTDTQYF
cdr3_nt: TGTGCCAGCAGCGTAGGTACAGGGTCCACAGATACGCAGTATTTT

d_call: TRBD1
j_call: TRBJ1-1
v_call: TRBV6-1
clone_size: .
cdr3_aa: CASSDQQGAGTEAFF
cdr3_nt: TGTGCCAGCAGTGATCAACAGGGGGCAGGGACTGAAGCTTTCTTT

d_call: .
j_call: TRBJ2-3
v_call: TRBV18
clone_size: .
cdr3_aa: CASSPKGADTQYF
cdr3_nt: TGTGCCAGCTCCCCTAAGGGGGCAGATACGCAGTATTTT

d_call: TRBD1
j_call: TRBJ1-5
v_call: TRBV5-1
clone_size: .
cdr3_aa: CASSLATGGNQPQHF
cdr3_nt: TGCGCCAGCAGCTTGGCGACAGGGGGCAATCAGCCCCAGCATTTT

d_call: .
j_call: TRBJ1-5
v_call: TRBV25-1
clone_size: .
cdr3_aa: CASSTHGVLNQPQHF
cdr3_nt: TGTGCCAGTAGCACCCACGGAGTACTCAATCAGCCCCAGCATTTT

d_call: TRBD1
j_call: TRBJ2-1
v_call: TRBV28
clone_size: .
cdr3_aa: CASSSPSGTGINEQFF
cdr3_nt: TGTGCCAGCAGTTCGCCCTCCGGGACAGGGATCAATGAGCAGTTCTTC

d_call: TRBD1
j_call: TRBJ1-3
v_call: TRBV28
clone_size: .
cdr3_aa: CASATDRGLGNTIYF
cdr3_nt: TGTGCCAGCGCAACTGACAGGGGGCTTGGAAACACCATATATTTT

d_call: TRBD1
j_call: TRBJ1-3
v_call: TRBV29-1
clone_size: .
cdr3_aa: CSVVTGAGNTIYF
cdr3_nt: TGCAGCGTCGTGACAGGGGCTGGAAACACCATATATTTT

d_call: .
j_call: TRBJ2-7
v_call: TRBV2
clone_size: .
cdr3_aa: CASTGTGNYEQYF
cdr3_nt: TGTGCCAGCACCGGTACAGGGAACTACGAGCAGTACTTC

d_call: TRBD1
j_call: TRBJ2-2
v_call: TRBV10-2
clone_size: .
cdr3_aa: CASSVTTGGRGTGELFF
cdr3_nt: TGCGCCAGCAGTGTCACTACAGGGGGCCGTGGCACCGGGGAGCTGTTTTTT

d_call: .
j_call: TRBJ1-2
v_call: TRBV11-1
clone_size: once
cdr3_aa: CASSGGVRVGYTF
cdr3_nt: TGTGCCAGCAGCGGAGGGGTCCGGGTTGGCTACACCTTC

d_call: .
j_call: TRBJ2-6
v_call: TRBV5-4
clone_size: .
cdr3_aa: CASSLPGRSGANVLTF
cdr3_nt: TGTGCCAGCAGCTTGCCAGGGAGGTCTGGGGCCAACGTCCTGACTTTC

d_call: TRBD1
j_call: TRBJ1-5
v_call: TRBV2
clone_size: .
cdr3_aa: CASRRDREAGNQPQHF
cdr3_nt: TGTGCCAGCAGGAGGGACAGGGAGGCGGGCAATCAGCCCCAGCATTTT

d_call: .
j_call: TRBJ1-4
v_call: TRBV9
clone_size: .
cdr3_aa: CASSVGYGGGEKLFF
cdr3_nt: TGTGCCAGCAGCGTAGGGTATGGGGGCGGCGAAAAACTGTTTTTT

d_call: .
j_call: TRBJ2-1
v_call: TRBV10-3
clone_size: few
cdr3_aa: CAISAFGGINEQFF
cdr3_nt: TGTGCCATCAGTGCCTTTGGGGGGATCAATGAGCAGTTCTTC

d_call: TRBD1
j_call: TRBJ2-1
v_call: TRBV7-3
clone_size: few
cdr3_aa: CASSPSPGGQGYEQFF
cdr3_nt: TGTGCCAGCAGCCCATCCCCCGGCGGACAGGGTTATGAGCAGTTCTTC

d_call: .
j_call: TRBJ2-3
v_call: TRBV19
clone_size: .
cdr3_aa: CASSTPRLGLGKDTQYF
cdr3_nt: TGTGCCAGTAGTACCCCCCGGCTAGGTTTAGGAAAAGATACGCAGTATTTT

d_call: .
j_call: TRBJ2-1
v_call: TRBV30
clone_size: .
cdr3_aa: CAWRGSDNEQFF
cdr3_nt: TGTGCCTGGAGGGGGAGCGACAATGAGCAGTTCTTC

d_call: .
j_call: TRBJ1-1
v_call: TRBV29-1
clone_size: .
cdr3_aa: CSVQRLMNTEAFF
cdr3_nt: TGCAGCGTTCAGAGGCTTATGAACACTGAAGCTTTCTTT

d_call: .
j_call: TRBJ1-1
v_call: TRBV6-6
clone_size: .
cdr3_aa: CASSYSKNTEAFF
cdr3_nt: TGTGCCAGCAGTTACTCCAAGAACACTGAAGCTTTCTTT

d_call: TRBD2
j_call: TRBJ2-1
v_call: TRBV2
clone_size: once
cdr3_aa: CASTPNGLAGAYNEQFF
cdr3_nt: TGTGCCAGCACCCCGAACGGGCTAGCGGGGGCCTACAATGAGCAGTTCTTC

d_call: TRBD1
j_call: TRBJ2-7
v_call: TRBV28
clone_size: .
cdr3_aa: CASSYRGYSYEQYF
cdr3_nt: TGTGCCAGCAGCTACAGGGGATACTCCTACGAGCAGTACTTC

d_call: .
j_call: TRBJ2-4
v_call: TRBV12-2
clone_size: .
cdr3_aa: CASRARSWLAKNIQYF
cdr3_nt: TGTGCAAGTCGCGCGCGCTCTTGGTTAGCCAAAAACATTCAGTACTTC

d_call: TRBD1
j_call: TRBJ2-3
v_call: TRBV5-1
clone_size: .
cdr3_aa: CASSVTGWTDTQYF
cdr3_nt: TGCGCCAGCAGCGTGACAGGGTGGACAGATACGCAGTATTTT

d_call: TRBD1
j_call: TRBJ2-7
v_call: TRBV6-6
clone_size: .
cdr3_aa: CASSARDRGHEQYF
cdr3_nt: TGTGCCAGCAGTGCCCGGGACAGGGGACACGAGCAGTACTTC

d_call: TRBD1
j_call: TRBJ2-3
v_call: TRBV5-1
clone_size: few
cdr3_aa: CASSPLPTGTDTQYF
cdr3_nt: TGCGCCAGCAGCCCATTACCGACAGGGACAGATACGCAGTATTTT

d_call: TRBD1
j_call: TRBJ1-2
v_call: TRBV6-5
clone_size: .
cdr3_aa: CASSTGGYYGYTF
cdr3_nt: TGTGCCAGCAGTACAGGGGGCTATTATGGCTACACCTTC

d_call: TRBD1
j_call: TRBJ1-5
v_call: TRBV6-5
clone_size: .
cdr3_aa: CASSTGGLGGQPQHF
cdr3_nt: TGTGCCAGCAGTACAGGGGGCCTCGGAGGTCAGCCCCAGCATTTT

d_call: .
j_call: TRBJ2-7
v_call: TRBV5-1
clone_size: once
cdr3_aa: CASSLGAGSGSYEQYF
cdr3_nt: TGCGCCAGCAGCTTGGGCGCGGGGTCCGGGAGCTACGAGCAGTACTTC

d_call: TRBD1
j_call: TRBJ1-4
v_call: TRBV9
clone_size: once
cdr3_aa: CVSSAGQGAEKLFF
cdr3_nt: TGTGTCAGCAGCGCCGGACAGGGGGCAGAAAAACTGTTTTTT

d_call: TRBD1
j_call: TRBJ1-3
v_call: TRBV19
clone_size: .
cdr3_aa: CASKQGSGNTIYF
cdr3_nt: TGTGCCAGTAAACAGGGGAGCGGAAACACCATATATTTT

d_call: TRBD1
j_call: TRBJ1-5
v_call: TRBV25-1
clone_size: .
cdr3_aa: CASVGTGGNQPQHF
cdr3_nt: TGTGCCAGCGTTGGGACAGGGGGCAATCAGCCCCAGCATTTT

d_call: TRBD1
j_call: TRBJ2-7
v_call: TRBV28
clone_size: .
cdr3_aa: CASSLPTGAKEQYF
cdr3_nt: TGTGCCAGCAGCCTACCGACAGGGGCGAAAGAGCAGTACTTC

d_call: TRBD1
j_call: TRBJ1-2
v_call: TRBV28
clone_size: once
cdr3_aa: CASSLGQGYGYTF
cdr3_nt: TGTGCCAGCAGTTTAGGACAGGGGTATGGCTACACCTTC

d_call: .
j_call: TRBJ1-1
v_call: TRBV2
clone_size: .
cdr3_aa: CASNLGGNTEAFF
cdr3_nt: TGTGCCAGCAACTTAGGGGGGAACACTGAAGCTTTCTTT

d_call: TRBD1
j_call: TRBJ1-4
v_call: TRBV9
clone_size: .
cdr3_aa: CASSGEAGTGYEKLFF
cdr3_nt: TGTGCCAGCAGCGGAGAAGCCGGGACAGGGTATGAAAAACTGTTTTTT

d_call: TRBD1
j_call: TRBJ2-7
v_call: TRBV5-1
clone_size: .
cdr3_aa: CASSLGKGQGYEQYF
cdr3_nt: TGCGCCAGCAGCTTGGGGAAGGGACAGGGATACGAGCAGTACTTC